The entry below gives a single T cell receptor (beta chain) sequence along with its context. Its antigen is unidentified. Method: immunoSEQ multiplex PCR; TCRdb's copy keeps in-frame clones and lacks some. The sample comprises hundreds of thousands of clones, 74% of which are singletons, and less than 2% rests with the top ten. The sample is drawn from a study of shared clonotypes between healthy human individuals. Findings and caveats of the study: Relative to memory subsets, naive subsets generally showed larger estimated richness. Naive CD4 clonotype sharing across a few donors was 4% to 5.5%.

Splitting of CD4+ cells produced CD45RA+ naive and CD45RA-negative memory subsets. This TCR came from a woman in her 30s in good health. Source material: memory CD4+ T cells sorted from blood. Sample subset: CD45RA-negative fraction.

CDR3: CASRRTSTGLVNEQFF. The CDR3 DNA reads as TGTGCCAGCAGACGAACCTCGACAGGGCTTGTGAATGAGCAGTTCTTC. This chain joins TRBV28 and TRBJ2-1, with 7 bases aligning to TRBD1. The V gene's germline CDR1 is MDHEN and CDR2 SYDVKM. Trimming cost V 6 bases and J 7 bases; bases outside gene matches: 15. The CDR3 has 16 amino acids.